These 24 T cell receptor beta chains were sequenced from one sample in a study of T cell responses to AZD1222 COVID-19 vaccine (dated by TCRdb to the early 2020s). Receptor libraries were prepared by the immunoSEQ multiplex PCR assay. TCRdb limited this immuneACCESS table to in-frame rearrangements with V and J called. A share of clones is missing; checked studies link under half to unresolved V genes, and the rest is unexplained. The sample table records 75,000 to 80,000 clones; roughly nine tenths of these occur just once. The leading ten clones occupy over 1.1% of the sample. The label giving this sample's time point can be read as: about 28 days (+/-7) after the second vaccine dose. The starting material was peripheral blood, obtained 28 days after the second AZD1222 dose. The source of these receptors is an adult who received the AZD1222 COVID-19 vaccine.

The CDR3: CASGPSLDQPQHF. CDR3 DNA: TGTGCCAGCGGGCCTAGCCTAGATCAGCCCCAGCATTTT. The chain has TRBV11-2 and TRBJ1-5; the D is unclear. Germline V lookup: CDR1 SGHAT, CDR2 FQNNGV. The germline V and J ends were trimmed by 8 bases and 5 bases, with 13 bases remaining between them. This CDR3 is 13 amino acids long.

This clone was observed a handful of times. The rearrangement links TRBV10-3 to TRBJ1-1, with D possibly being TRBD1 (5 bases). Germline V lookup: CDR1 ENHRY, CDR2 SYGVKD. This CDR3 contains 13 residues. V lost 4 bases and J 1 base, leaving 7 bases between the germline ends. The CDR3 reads CAISATGNTEAFF. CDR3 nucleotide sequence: TGTGCCATCAGTGCTACAGGGAACACTGAAGCTTTCTTT.

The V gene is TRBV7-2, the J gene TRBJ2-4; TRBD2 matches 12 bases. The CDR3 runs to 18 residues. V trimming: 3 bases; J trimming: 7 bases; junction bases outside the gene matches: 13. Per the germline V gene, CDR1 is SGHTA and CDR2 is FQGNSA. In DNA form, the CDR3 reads TGTGCCAGCAGCTTCGCGACTAGCGGGGGCCCCAGTGGTAACATTCAGTACTTC. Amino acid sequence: CASSFATSGGPSGNIQYF.

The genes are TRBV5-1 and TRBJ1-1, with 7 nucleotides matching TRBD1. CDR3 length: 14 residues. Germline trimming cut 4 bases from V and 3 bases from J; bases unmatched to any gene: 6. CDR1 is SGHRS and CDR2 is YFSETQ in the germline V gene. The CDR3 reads CASSTGTDYTEAFF. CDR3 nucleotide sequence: TGCGCCAGCAGCACCGGGACAGACTACACTGAAGCTTTCTTT.

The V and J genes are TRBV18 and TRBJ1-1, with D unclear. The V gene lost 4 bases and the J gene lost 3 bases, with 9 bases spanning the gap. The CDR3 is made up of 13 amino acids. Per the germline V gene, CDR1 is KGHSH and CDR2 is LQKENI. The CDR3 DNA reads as TGTGCCAGCTCACAGGGAGGGCACACTGAAGCTTTCTTT. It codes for CASSQGGHTEAFF.

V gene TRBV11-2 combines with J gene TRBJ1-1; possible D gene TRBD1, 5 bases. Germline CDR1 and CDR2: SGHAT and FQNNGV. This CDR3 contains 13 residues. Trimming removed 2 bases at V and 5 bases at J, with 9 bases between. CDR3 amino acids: CASSLSQVTEAFF. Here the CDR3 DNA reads TGTGCCAGCAGCTTATCACAGGTAACTGAAGCTTTCTTT.

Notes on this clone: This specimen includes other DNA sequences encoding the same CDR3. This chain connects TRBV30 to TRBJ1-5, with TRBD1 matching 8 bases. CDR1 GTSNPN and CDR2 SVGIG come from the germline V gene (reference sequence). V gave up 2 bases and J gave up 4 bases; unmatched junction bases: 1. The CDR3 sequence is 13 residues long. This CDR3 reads CAWSRQGNQPQHF. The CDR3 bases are TGTGCCTGGAGTCGACAGGGGAATCAGCCCCAGCATTTT.

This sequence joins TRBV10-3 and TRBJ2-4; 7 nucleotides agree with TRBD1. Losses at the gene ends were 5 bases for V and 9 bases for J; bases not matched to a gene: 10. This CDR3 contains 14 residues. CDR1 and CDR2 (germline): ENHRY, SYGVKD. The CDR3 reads CAISPTGAVGIQYF. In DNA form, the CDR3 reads TGTGCCATCAGTCCCACAGGGGCCGTAGGCATTCAGTACTTC.

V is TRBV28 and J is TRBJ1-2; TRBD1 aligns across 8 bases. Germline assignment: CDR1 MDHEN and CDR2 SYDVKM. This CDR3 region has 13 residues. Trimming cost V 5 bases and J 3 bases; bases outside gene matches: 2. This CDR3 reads CASSTGGDYGYTF. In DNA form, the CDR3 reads TGTGCCAGCAGTACAGGGGGGGACTATGGCTACACCTTC.

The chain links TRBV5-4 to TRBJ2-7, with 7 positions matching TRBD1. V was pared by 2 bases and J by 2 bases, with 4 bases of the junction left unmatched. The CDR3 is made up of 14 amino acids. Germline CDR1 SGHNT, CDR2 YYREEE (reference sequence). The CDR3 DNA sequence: TGTGCCAGCAGCTTAACAGGGGTTCCCTACGAGCAGTACTTC. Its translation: CASSLTGVPYEQYF.

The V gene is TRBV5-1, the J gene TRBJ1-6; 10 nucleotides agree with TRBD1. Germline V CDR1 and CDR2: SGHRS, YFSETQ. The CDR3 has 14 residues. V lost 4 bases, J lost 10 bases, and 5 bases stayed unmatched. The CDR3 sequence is CASSPGTGVSPLHF. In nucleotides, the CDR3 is TGCGCCAGCAGCCCCGGGACAGGGGTCTCACCCCTCCACTTT.

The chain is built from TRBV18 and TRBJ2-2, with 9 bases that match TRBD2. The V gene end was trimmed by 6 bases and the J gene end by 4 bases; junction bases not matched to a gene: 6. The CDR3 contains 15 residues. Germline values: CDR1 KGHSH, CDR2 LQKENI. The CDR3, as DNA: TGTGCCAGCTCCCAAGGGACTAGCCGCACCGGGGAGCTGTTTTTT. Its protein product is CASSQGTSRTGELFF.

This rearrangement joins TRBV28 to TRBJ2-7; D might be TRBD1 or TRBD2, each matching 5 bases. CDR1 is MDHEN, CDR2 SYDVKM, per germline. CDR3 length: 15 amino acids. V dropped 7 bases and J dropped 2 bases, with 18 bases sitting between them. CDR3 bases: TGTGCCAGCAAACACCCGGGCCGGGGCCCCTACGAGCAGTACTTC. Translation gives CASKHPGRGPYEQYF.

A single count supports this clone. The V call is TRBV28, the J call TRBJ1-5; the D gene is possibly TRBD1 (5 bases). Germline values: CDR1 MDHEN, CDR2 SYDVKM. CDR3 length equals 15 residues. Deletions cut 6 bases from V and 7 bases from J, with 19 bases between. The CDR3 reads CASSGTDTGRQPQHF. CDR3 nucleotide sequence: TGTGCCAGCAGCGGAACGGACACTGGCCGGCAGCCCCAGCATTTT. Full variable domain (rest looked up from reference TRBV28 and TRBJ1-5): DVKVTQSSRYLVKRTGEKVFLECVQDMDHENMFWYRQDPGLGLRLIYFSYDVKMKEKGDIPEGYSVSREKKERFSLILESASTNQTSMYLCASSGTDTGRQPQHFGDGTRLSIL.

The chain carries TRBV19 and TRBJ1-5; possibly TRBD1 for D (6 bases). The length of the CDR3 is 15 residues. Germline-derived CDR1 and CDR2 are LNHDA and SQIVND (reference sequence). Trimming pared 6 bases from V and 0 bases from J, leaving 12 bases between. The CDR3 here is CASSGGRISNQPQHF. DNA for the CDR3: TGTGCCAGTAGCGGGGGCCGGATTAGCAATCAGCCCCAGCATTTT.

CDR3 protein: CASSPVRDSPYGYTF. As DNA, the CDR3 is TGTGCCAGCTCACCGGTGAGGGACAGCCCTTATGGCTACACCTTC. The genes are TRBV18 and TRBJ1-2; TRBD1 matches 7 bases. The length of the CDR3 is 15 residues. Germline V gives CDR1 KGHSH, CDR2 LQKENI. V shed 3 bases and J 5 bases; nucleotides not matched to a gene: 9.

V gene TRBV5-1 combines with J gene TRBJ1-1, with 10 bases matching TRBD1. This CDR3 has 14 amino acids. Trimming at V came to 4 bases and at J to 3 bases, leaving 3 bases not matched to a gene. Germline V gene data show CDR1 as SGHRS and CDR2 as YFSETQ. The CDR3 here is CASSRDRGYTEAFF. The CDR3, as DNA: TGCGCCAGCAGCCGGGACAGGGGTTACACTGAAGCTTTCTTT.

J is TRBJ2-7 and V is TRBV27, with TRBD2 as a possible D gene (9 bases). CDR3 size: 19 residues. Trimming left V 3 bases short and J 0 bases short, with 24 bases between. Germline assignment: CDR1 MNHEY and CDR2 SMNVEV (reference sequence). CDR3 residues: CASSLRGGTGARISYEQYF. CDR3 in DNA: TGTGCCAGCAGTTTGCGGGGGGGGACAGGAGCTAGAATCTCCTACGAGCAGTACTTC.

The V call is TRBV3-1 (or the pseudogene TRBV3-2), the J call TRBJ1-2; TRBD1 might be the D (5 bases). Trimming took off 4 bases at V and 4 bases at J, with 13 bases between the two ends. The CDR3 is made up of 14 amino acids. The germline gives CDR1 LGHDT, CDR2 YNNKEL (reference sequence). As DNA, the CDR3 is TGTGCCAGCAGCCTCCAGGGCCCCCGCTATGGCTACACCTTC. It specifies CASSLQGPRYGYTF.

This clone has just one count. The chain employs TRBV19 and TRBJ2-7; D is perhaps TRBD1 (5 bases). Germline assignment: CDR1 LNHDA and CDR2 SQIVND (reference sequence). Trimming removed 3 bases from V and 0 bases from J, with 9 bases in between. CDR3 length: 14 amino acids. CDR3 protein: CASSMQGSSYEQYF. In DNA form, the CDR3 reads TGTGCCAGTAGTATGCAGGGCAGCTCCTACGAGCAGTACTTC.

In DNA form, the CDR3 reads TGTGCCAGCAGCCCCTTAAAGGGGACCTACGAGCAGTACTTC. Translated, it gives CASSPLKGTYEQYF. The chain joins TRBV5-4 to TRBJ2-7; maybe TRBD1 (5 bases). Germline loops: CDR1 SGHNT, CDR2 YYREEE (reference sequence). The CDR3 spans 14 residues. V shed 4 bases and J shed 2 bases, with 13 bases lying between them.

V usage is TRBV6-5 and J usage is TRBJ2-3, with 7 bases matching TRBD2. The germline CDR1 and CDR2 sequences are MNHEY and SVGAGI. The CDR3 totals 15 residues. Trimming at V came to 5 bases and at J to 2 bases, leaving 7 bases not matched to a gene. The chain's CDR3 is CASSRERGPTDTQYF. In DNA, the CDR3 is TGTGCCAGCAGTCGGGAGCGGGGACCCACAGATACGCAGTATTTT.

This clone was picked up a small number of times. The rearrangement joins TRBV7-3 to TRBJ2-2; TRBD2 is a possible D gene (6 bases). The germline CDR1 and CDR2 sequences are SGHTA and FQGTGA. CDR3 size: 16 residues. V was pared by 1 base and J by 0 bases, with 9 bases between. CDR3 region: CASSLNSGANTGELFF. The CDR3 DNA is TGTGCCAGCAGCTTAAATAGCGGAGCGAACACCGGGGAGCTGTTTTTT.

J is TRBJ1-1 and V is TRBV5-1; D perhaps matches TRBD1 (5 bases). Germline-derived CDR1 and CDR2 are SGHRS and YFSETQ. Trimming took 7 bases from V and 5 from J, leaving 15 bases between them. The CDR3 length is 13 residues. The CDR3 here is CASASQGGTEAFF. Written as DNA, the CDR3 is TGCGCCAGCGCGAGTCAGGGTGGAACTGAAGCTTTCTTT.